This T cell receptor beta chain was captured in a study of blood T cell repertoires in COVID-19. Germline CDR1 reads SNHLY; CDR2 reads FYNNEI. V lost 1 base and J lost 4, with 13 bases in between. The CDR3 sequence is 15 residues long. The table came from immunoSEQ multiplex PCR; TCRdb's copy has only in-frame clones and leaves some out. Of under 200,000 clones in the sample, around four fifths were seen once. The gene calls are TRBV2 and TRBJ2-5; unclear D gene. This TCR was sampled from an elderly woman with COVID-19, enrolled during active disease. The sequenced sample was peripheral blood. In DNA, the CDR3 is TGTGCCAGCAGTGAAGAAGCAGGCCGGTCAGAGACCCAGTACTTC. This sequence encodes CASSEEAGRSETQYF.